Included here is one T cell receptor beta chain sequence, with context. Looked up from germline, CDR1 is SQVTM and CDR2 is ANQGSEA. V lost 0 bases, J lost 6 bases, and 7 bases stayed unmatched. This CDR3 comprises 15 residues. This specimen belongs to a study of human T cells and chemical hapten exposure. Study summary: 2% DPC applied to an approximately 2 cm by approximately 2 cm arm area sensitized donors.

Time point given: patch test 3, about 24 weeks after DPC sensitization. Documented treatment: therapeutic diphenylcyclopropenone sensitization with weekly scalp DPC. TCRdb reanalysed the RACE reads using MiXCR and keeps one entry per CDR3 protein. The table lists under 200,000 distinct CDR3 sequences, around a quarter of them singletons. The V and J genes are TRBV29-1 and TRBJ2-1; the match to TRBD2 covers 8 bases. This clonotype was sampled from a woman under 30 with alopecia areata. Some clones in this sample may be carry-over from other donors' samples. The sample here was whole blood, taken in connection with sensitization to the hapten diphenylcyclopropenone (DPC). This CDR3 is CSVEDAGGVVNEQFF. Here the CDR3 DNA reads TGCAGCGTTGAAGACGCGGGAGGAGTCGTCAATGAGCAGTTCTTC.